This T cell receptor beta chain was recorded in a study of T cells in Graves' hyperthyroidism and ophthalmopathy. This clonotype was observed at least ten times. No antigen is known for it. This CDR3 is built from 15 residues. Per germline, CDR1 SGHNT and CDR2 YYREEE (reference sequence). V dropped 4 bases and J dropped 1; count of bases not matched to a gene: 6. Hyperthyroidism of Graves' type that showed no ophthalmopathy progression within 18 months was stable. Amplified TCR beta CDR3 regions derived from RNA transcripts. The HTBI primer set served for first-round RT-PCR of the TCR CDR3. TCRdb processed the multiplex PCR reads anew with MiXCR; each CDR3 protein has one entry. The profile covers about 700,000 distinct CDR3 sequences, with around 15% appearing a single time and about 9.4% taken by the ten largest. Study-level points and caveats: Blood held most thyroid clonotypes expanded above 0.001 frequency. The model forecast ophthalmopathy, anticipating it by a median approximately 6.1 months before onset.

The clonotype originates from a woman in her late teens or twenties with Graves' hyperthyroidism. The chain couples TRBV5-4 to TRBJ2-7, with 9 bases matching TRBD1. Sequenced material: blood. The CDR3 nucleotides are TGTGCCAGCAGCAAAACCGGGACAGGGTCCTACGAGCAGTACTTC. It is translated as CASSKTGTGSYEQYF.